This TCR beta chain was observed in a study of CD8+CD57+ T cells in acquired aplastic anemia. Study context: The DNA of sorted CD4+ and CD8+ cells averaged around 3.2 ug.

In regard to this clonotype: Antigen unknown. At one end, the junction sequence differs from germline, possibly due to a read error.

Profiling that covered TCR beta VDJ and CDR3 relied on genomic DNA as its template. TCRdb reanalysed the reads using MiXCR and keeps one entry per CDR3 protein. The repertoire holds 250,000 or so distinct CDR3 sequences, with 47% as singletons. Whole-study results and caveats: Some 29 shared CD8+ CDR3s appeared highly expressed within patients' immunodominant clones. No significant patient-versus-control difference appeared in CD8+ Simpson's diversity.

Patients sequenced had flow cytometry evidence of CD8+CD57+ cell expansion. Blood came from patients not yet given any therapy. This CDR3 comprises 12 residues. CDR1 and CDR2 from the germline V gene are SEHNR and FQNEAQ (reference sequence). The sequence derives from a human donor with aplastic anemia. The chain has TRBV7-9 and TRBJ1-5, with D perhaps TRBD1 (6 bases). The specimen was sorted CD4+, CD8+, or CD8+CD57+ T cells (not recorded which) from PBMCs. The CDR3 nucleotides are TGTGCCAGCAGCTTCGACGGACAGCGCCAGCATTTT. Its translation: CASSFDGQRQHF.